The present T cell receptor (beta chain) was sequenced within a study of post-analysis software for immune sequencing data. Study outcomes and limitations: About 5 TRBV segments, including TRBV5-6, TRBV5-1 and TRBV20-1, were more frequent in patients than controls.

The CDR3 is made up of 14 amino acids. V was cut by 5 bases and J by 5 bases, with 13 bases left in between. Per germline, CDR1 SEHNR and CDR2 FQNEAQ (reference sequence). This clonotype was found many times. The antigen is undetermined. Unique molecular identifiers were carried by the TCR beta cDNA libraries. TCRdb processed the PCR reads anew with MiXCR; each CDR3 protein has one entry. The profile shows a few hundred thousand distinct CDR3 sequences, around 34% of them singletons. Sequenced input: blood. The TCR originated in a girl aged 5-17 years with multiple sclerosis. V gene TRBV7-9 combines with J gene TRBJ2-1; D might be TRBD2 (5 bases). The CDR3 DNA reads TGTGCCAGCAGCGCATCGGGAAAGAACAATGAGCAGTTCTTC. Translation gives CASSASGKNNEQFF. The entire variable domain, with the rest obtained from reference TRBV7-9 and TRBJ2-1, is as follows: DTGVSQNPRHKITKRGQNVTFRCDPISEHNRLYWYRQTLGQGPEFLTYFQNEAQLEKSRLLSDRFSAERPKGSFSTLEIQRTEQGDSAMYLCASSASGKNNEQFFGPGTRLTVL.